A selection of T cell receptor beta chains follows, all from one sample in a study of blood T cell repertoires in COVID-19. Assay: immunoSEQ multiplex PCR; the TCRdb copy retains only in-frame clones and omits some. The sample has around 300,000 clones; about four fifths are singletons. What was sequenced was peripheral blood. The receptors originated from a woman between 50 and 59 years old who had recovered from COVID-19. Each CDR3 is given with its conserved first and last residue. A D gene is named only where the DNA matches it firmly. Clone size appears in some rows only: once, few, many, or a class for an expanded clone.

size	length	D	J	V	CDR3	DNA
once	15	.	TRBJ2-7	TRBV4-1	CASSQGPDSTYEQYF	TGCGCCAGCAGCCAAGGTCCCGACAGTACCTACGAGCAGTACTTC
once	16	.	TRBJ1-4	TRBV7-2	CASSLRAGGTNEKLFF	TGTGCCAGCAGCTTAAGGGCTGGAGGGACTAATGAAAAACTGTTTTTT
.	14	.	TRBJ2-3	TRBV28	CASSTTDKGDTQYF	TGTGCCAGCAGTACCACGGACAAGGGAGATACGCAGTATTTT
.	15	TRBD2	TRBJ2-1	TRBV7-2	CASSLQRGSYNEQFF	TGTGCCAGCAGCCTCCAGCGGGGTTCCTACAATGAGCAGTTCTTC
once	13	.	TRBJ2-7	TRBV29-1	CSVAHPPSYEQYF	TGCAGCGTTGCCCACCCCCCGAGCTACGAGCAGTACTTC
.	16	TRBD2	TRBJ2-7	TRBV27	CASSPIRTSGSDEQYF	TGTGCCAGCAGTCCCATACGGACTAGCGGGAGTGACGAGCAGTACTTC
.	14	TRBD1	TRBJ1-2	TRBV6-1	CASSERQGAHGYTF	TGTGCCAGCAGTGAAAGACAGGGGGCACATGGCTACACCTTC
once	23	TRBD1	TRBJ2-7	TRBV3-1/TRBV3-2	CASSQERLTKGQGQRRRSDGQYF	TGTGCCAGCAGTCAAGAAAGACTCACCAAGGGACAGGGTCAGCGACGGAGGTCCGACGGGCAGTACTTC
.	15	TRBD1	TRBJ2-2	TRBV19	CASSIGDRVTGELFF	TGTGCCAGTAGTATAGGAGACAGGGTCACCGGGGAGCTGTTTTTT
.	14	TRBD1	TRBJ2-3	TRBV18	CASSETGGSDTQYF	TGTGCCAGCTCAGAGACAGGGGGATCAGATACGCAGTATTTT
.	16	TRBD1	TRBJ2-1	TRBV11-2	CASSPNSGTGGHEQFF	TGTGCCAGCAGCCCGAACTCAGGGACAGGGGGACATGAGCAGTTCTTC
.	13	.	TRBJ1-1	TRBV2	CASRSRGNTEAFF	TGTGCCAGCCGGTCACGGGGTAACACTGAAGCTTTCTTT
.	12	TRBD1	TRBJ2-5	TRBV29-1	CSVGQGTETQYF	TGCAGCGTCGGACAGGGGACAGAGACCCAGTACTTC
.	16	.	TRBJ2-3	TRBV9	CASSPHGTAATDTQYF	TGTGCCAGCAGCCCCCACGGGACTGCTGCCACAGATACGCAGTATTTT
.	16	TRBD2	TRBJ2-1	TRBV9	CASSVPSLAATNEQFF	TGTGCCAGCAGCGTACCCTCACTAGCGGCTACGAATGAGCAGTTCTTC
.	13	.	TRBJ2-1	TRBV21-1	CASSKGGVNEQFF	TGTGCCAGCAGCAAAGGGGGCGTGAATGAGCAGTTCTTC
.	10	.	TRBJ2-7	TRBV20-1	CSASTREQYF	TGCAGTGCTAGTACCAGGGAGCAGTACTTC
.	14	TRBD1	TRBJ1-1	TRBV10-3	CAISVGGGATEAFF	TGTGCCATCAGTGTCGGAGGGGGCGCGACCGAAGCTTTCTTT
few	16	.	TRBJ1-1	TRBV7-8	CASSSYRATSNTEAFF	TGTGCCAGCAGCTCCTACAGGGCCACCTCGAACACTGAAGCTTTCTTT
.	15	TRBD2	TRBJ2-5	TRBV18	CASSPKVSGSETQYF	TGTGCCAGCTCACCAAAAGTCAGCGGGAGCGAGACCCAGTACTTC
.	15	TRBD2	TRBJ2-5	TRBV9	CASSWDTSGRETQYF	TGTGCCAGCAGCTGGGATACTAGCGGGAGAGAGACCCAGTACTTC
many	14	TRBD1	TRBJ1-1	TRBV6-6	CASSLGQGYTEAFF	TGTGCCAGCAGTTTAGGACAGGGGTACACTGAAGCTTTCTTT
.	19	TRBD1	TRBJ1-1	TRBV3-1/TRBV3-2	CASSQRTGVGGRLKPEAFF	TGTGCCAGCAGCCAAAGGACAGGGGTCGGGGGGAGATTAAAACCTGAAGCTTTCTTT
.	16	.	TRBJ1-6	TRBV4-3	CASSQDLPATGSPLHF	TGCGCCAGCAGCCAAGATCTCCCAGCGACGGGTTCACCCCTCCACTTT
.	15	.	TRBJ2-7	TRBV7-2	CASSLNGAGGYEQYF	TGTGCCAGCAGCTTAAACGGAGCAGGGGGGTACGAGCAGTACTTC
.	13	TRBD2	TRBJ2-3	TRBV12-3/TRBV12-4	CASGGGGTDTQYF	TGTGCCAGCGGCGGGGGGGGGACAGATACGCAGTATTTT
.	15	TRBD2	TRBJ2-3	TRBV5-1	CASSLRGGASDTQYF	TGCGCCAGCAGCTTGCGCGGGGGGGCCTCAGATACGCAGTATTTT
.	12	.	TRBJ2-1	TRBV28	CASRGGYNEQFF	TGTGCCAGTAGGGGGGGCTACAATGAGCAGTTCTTC
.	13	TRBD1	TRBJ1-2	TRBV6-5	CASRDRRPGGYTF	TGTGCCAGCAGGGACAGGCGTCCGGGTGGCTACACCTTC
.	15	TRBD1	TRBJ2-3	TRBV5-1	CASSLDGQVTDTQYF	TGCGCCAGCAGCTTGGATGGACAGGTCACAGATACGCAGTATTTT
.	16	.	TRBJ2-1	TRBV5-1	CASSLPPPGGHNEQFF	TGCGCCAGCAGCTTGCCACCCCCGGGGGGCCACAATGAGCAGTTCTTC
.	13	.	TRBJ2-7	TRBV28	CASSPTPAYEQYF	TGTGCCAGCAGTCCGACACCAGCCTACGAGCAGTACTTC
.	16	TRBD1	TRBJ2-1	TRBV5-4	CASSSQGQGPYNEQFF	TGTGCCAGCAGCTCGCAGGGACAGGGGCCCTACAATGAGCAGTTCTTC
.	14	.	TRBJ1-3	TRBV18	CASSVGSSGNTIYF	TGTGCCAGCTCGGTAGGGAGCTCTGGAAACACCATATATTTT
few	17	TRBD2	TRBJ2-7	TRBV27	CASSQTPPREEYNEQYF	TGTGCCAGCAGCCAAACCCCACCTCGGGAGGAGTATAACGAGCAGTACTTC
.	14	TRBD1	TRBJ2-7	TRBV28	CASSSGQRTYEQYF	TGTGCCAGCAGTTCGGGACAGCGTACCTACGAGCAGTACTTC
.	15	TRBD1	TRBJ1-1	TRBV27	CASSPRTGGIPEAFF	TGTGCCAGCAGTCCCCGGACAGGAGGGATCCCTGAAGCTTTCTTT